This T cell receptor beta chain derives from a study of CD8 T cells in ankylosing spondylitis. Study-wide points: A motif of several highly homologous TCR beta variants was seen as apparently characteristic of ankylosing spondylitis blood. It was reported that disease-linked clones were significantly enriched in matched ankylosing spondylitis synovial fluid. Earlier authors reported some of these motif variants in reactive arthritis synovial fluid and blood.

5'-RACE, quantitative and with molecular barcodes, yielded the TCR beta libraries. TCRdb called the 5' RACE reads again in MiXCR, with one record for every CDR3 protein. The table shows around 770,000 distinct CDR3 sequences, with 12% occurring only once. About this clonotype itself: Its antigen remains unidentified.

This CDR3 is 14 amino acids long. The V end was cut by 6 bases, the J end by 5 bases, with 16 bases between. Germline V gives CDR1 SGHTA, CDR2 FQGNSA. The receptor was derived from a male donor with ankylosing spondylitis. The chain employs TRBV7-2 and TRBJ2-5; D gene ambiguous. Input material: blood, either unsorted or a sorted T cell fraction (not recorded which). This CDR3 is CASRPSVWSETQYF. The CDR3 DNA is TGTGCCAGCAGACCTAGTGTGTGGTCGGAGACCCAGTACTTC.